Included here is one TCR beta chain sequence, with context. This sample was taken from a study of blood T cell repertoires in COVID-19. Study details: The origin of the acute and convalescent COVID-19 samples was the United States, Italy and Spain.

Data came from immunoSEQ multiplex PCR; TCRdb stores just in-frame clones and leaves some out. The table records about 210,000 clones, about 91% of them present only once. Sequenced material: peripheral blood. This sequence originates from a man aged 25-45 years with acute or convalescent COVID-19.

The CDR3 coding sequence is TGTGCCAGCAGAACCACCGGGACAGGGAACGAGCAGTACTTC. Protein: CASRTTGTGNEQYF. The chain joins TRBV6-5 to TRBJ2-7; TRBD1 matches at 9 bases. The germline CDR1 and CDR2 sequences are MNHEY and SVGAGI. CDR3 length equals 14 residues. Trimming removed 6 bases from V and 5 bases from J; junction bases left unmatched: 8.